This T cell receptor (beta chain) was observed in a study of regulatory T cells in long-lasting Graves disease. CDR1 and CDR2 (germline): SEHNR, FQNEAQ (reference sequence). V gave up 4 bases and J gave up 8 bases; unmatched junction bases: 5. This CDR3 has 14 amino acids. In building TCR beta libraries, iRepertoire HTBI primers were used together with Arm-PCR of CDR3 regions. TCRdb passed the multiplex PCR reads through MiXCR, listing each CDR3 protein once. The repertoire has 600,000 to 850,000 distinct CDR3 sequences, around 30% of them found once; the top ten carry roughly 41%. This clonotype was recorded a few times. Time point in this sample: persistent/refractory GD, antithyroid drugs over 5 years with positive TRAb. Preparation of the TCR library used RNA extracted from PBMCs.

The chain uses TRBV7-9 and TRBJ1-6; 7 bases agree with TRBD1. The TCR sequence derives from a female donor with Graves disease. The source material was peripheral blood mononuclear cells (PBMCs), sampled when the disease was refractory, from a patient treated with antithyroid drugs. The CDR3 loop reads CASSSTGIDSPLHF. The CDR3 DNA reads as TGTGCCAGCAGCTCGACAGGGATTGATTCACCCCTCCACTTT.